This T cell receptor (beta chain) originates from a study of CD8 T cells in Susac syndrome. Sequencing of TCR beta drew on CD8+ and CD4+ T cells from blood. It was with random hexamers that roughly 0.45 to 1 ug RNA was reverse transcribed. immunoSEQ multiplex PCR amplified TCR beta CDR3 across 54 Vbeta, 13 Jbeta. One entry per CDR3 protein results from TCRdb running MiXCR on the immunoSEQ multiplex PCR reads. The sample lists more than 100,000 distinct CDR3 sequences, roughly 80% occurring once. The V end was cut by 1 base, the J end by 6 bases, with 13 bases between. The germline CDR1 and CDR2 sequences are SGHDT and YYEEEE. CDR3 length equals 14 residues.

The clonotype comes from a human donor with multiple sclerosis. The specimen was CD8+ T cells from PBMCs. The V call is TRBV5-6, the J call TRBJ1-2; D gene ambiguous. The CDR3 bases are TGTGCCAGCAGCTTGAGGCGGGCGTTTGATGGCTACACCTTC. As protein: CASSLRRAFDGYTF.